This T cell receptor beta chain was recorded in a study of T cells in Graves' hyperthyroidism and ophthalmopathy. At the level of the study: Before treatment of any kind, peripheral blood was taken at initial diagnosis.

Amplification yielded TCR beta CDR3 regions, with RNA transcripts as the source. When the TCR CDR3 underwent first-round RT-PCR, the HTBI primer set was used. One entry per CDR3 protein, called by TCRdb with MiXCR from the multiplex PCR reads. This table has a few hundred thousand distinct CDR3 sequences, 21% appearing once. Exclusions: uncontrolled infection, other autoimmune disease, pregnancy, lactation. Diagnoses rested on clinical symptoms, serum thyroxine and TRAb, thyroid ultrasound and orbital computed tomography. Turning to this clonotype: Antigen unknown.

The germline gives CDR1 SGDLS, CDR2 YYNGEE. J gave up 7 bases and V 3 bases, and 9 bases lay outside the gene matches. The CDR3 is 14 residues long. Study results and limitations: Onset of ophthalmopathy came a median roughly 6 months after the model predicted it.

Sequencing was done on a sample of blood. The TCR was taken from a woman between 50 and 59 years old with Graves' hyperthyroidism. This chain links TRBV9 with TRBJ1-1; 7 positions match TRBD1. CDR3 amino acids: CASSAQGQTLEAFF. The CDR3 nucleotides read TGTGCCAGCAGCGCTCAGGGACAGACCCTTGAAGCTTTCTTT.